These T cell receptor beta chains were read from a single sample in a study of identical twins. TCRdb re-analysed the 5' RACE reads in MiXCR, keeping a single row per CDR3 protein. The repertoire holds 1.5 million to 2 million distinct CDR3 sequences, about 30% seen once, with 0.27% in the top ten. The sample taken for sequencing was cord blood. The source of these receptors is a newborn girl in good health. The CDR3 runs from the conserved cysteine through the conserved F or W. Each record gives: D gene, V gene, CDR3 length, clone size, J gene, CDR3 DNA, CDR3 protein. The D gene is left open where the match is weak. Rows may omit the clone size; those that give it use once, few, many or a size class.

.	TRBV10-3	12	few	TRBJ2-3	TGTGCCATCAGGGCGGGCGGGGATACGCAGTATTTT	CAIRAGGDTQYF
.	TRBV4-1	17	.	TRBJ2-5	TGCGCCAGCAGCCAAGGAGGTGGCGGCGGACTTTCAGAGACCCAGTACTTC	CASSQGGGGGLSETQYF
.	TRBV7-9	12	many	TRBJ2-7	TGTGCCAGCAGCTTAGGACTCGCCGAGCAGTACTTC	CASSLGLAEQYF
TRBD2	TRBV7-2	18	once	TRBJ2-2	TGTGCCAGCAGCTTATGGTCGGCGGGGGGCCGAAGCACCGGGGAGCTGTTTTTT	CASSLWSAGGRSTGELFF
TRBD2	TRBV28	16	few	TRBJ2-7	TGTGCCAGCAGTTTGGCACTAGCGGAGGCCCCCTACGAGCAGTACTTC	CASSLALAEAPYEQYF
.	TRBV5-6	16	once	TRBJ2-3	TGTGCCAGCGCGCTTCTCCCACAGGCCCGCACAGATACGCAGTATTTT	CASALLPQARTDTQYF
.	TRBV7-9	14	few	TRBJ2-3	TGTGCCAGCCGCGCCTGGGGGAGCACAGATACGCAGTATTTT	CASRAWGSTDTQYF
.	TRBV25-1	12	few	TRBJ2-3	TGTGCCAGCAGACCCGACCCAGATACGCAGTATTTT	CASRPDPDTQYF
.	TRBV6-6	12	.	TRBJ1-1	TGTGCCAGCACCGACGACGGCACTGAAGCTTTCTTT	CASTDDGTEAFF
.	TRBV7-2	16	.	TRBJ1-4	TGTGCCAGCAGCTTAGCGCCGAGAGCCCTCCCCGAAAAACTGTTTTTT	CASSLAPRALPEKLFF
TRBD1	TRBV29-1	15	many	TRBJ2-7	TGCAGCGTTGAACGTGGGACAGGGGGCTCCTACGAGCAGTACTTC	CSVERGTGGSYEQYF
TRBD2	TRBV28	13	.	TRBJ2-7	TGTGCCACCGGGGGGTATACATACAATGAGCAGTACTTC	CATGGYTYNEQYF
TRBD2	TRBV4-2	18	few	TRBJ2-5	TGTGCCAGCAGCCAAGATCCCTGGACTAGCGGGGGGAAAGAGACCCAGTACTTC	CASSQDPWTSGGKETQYF